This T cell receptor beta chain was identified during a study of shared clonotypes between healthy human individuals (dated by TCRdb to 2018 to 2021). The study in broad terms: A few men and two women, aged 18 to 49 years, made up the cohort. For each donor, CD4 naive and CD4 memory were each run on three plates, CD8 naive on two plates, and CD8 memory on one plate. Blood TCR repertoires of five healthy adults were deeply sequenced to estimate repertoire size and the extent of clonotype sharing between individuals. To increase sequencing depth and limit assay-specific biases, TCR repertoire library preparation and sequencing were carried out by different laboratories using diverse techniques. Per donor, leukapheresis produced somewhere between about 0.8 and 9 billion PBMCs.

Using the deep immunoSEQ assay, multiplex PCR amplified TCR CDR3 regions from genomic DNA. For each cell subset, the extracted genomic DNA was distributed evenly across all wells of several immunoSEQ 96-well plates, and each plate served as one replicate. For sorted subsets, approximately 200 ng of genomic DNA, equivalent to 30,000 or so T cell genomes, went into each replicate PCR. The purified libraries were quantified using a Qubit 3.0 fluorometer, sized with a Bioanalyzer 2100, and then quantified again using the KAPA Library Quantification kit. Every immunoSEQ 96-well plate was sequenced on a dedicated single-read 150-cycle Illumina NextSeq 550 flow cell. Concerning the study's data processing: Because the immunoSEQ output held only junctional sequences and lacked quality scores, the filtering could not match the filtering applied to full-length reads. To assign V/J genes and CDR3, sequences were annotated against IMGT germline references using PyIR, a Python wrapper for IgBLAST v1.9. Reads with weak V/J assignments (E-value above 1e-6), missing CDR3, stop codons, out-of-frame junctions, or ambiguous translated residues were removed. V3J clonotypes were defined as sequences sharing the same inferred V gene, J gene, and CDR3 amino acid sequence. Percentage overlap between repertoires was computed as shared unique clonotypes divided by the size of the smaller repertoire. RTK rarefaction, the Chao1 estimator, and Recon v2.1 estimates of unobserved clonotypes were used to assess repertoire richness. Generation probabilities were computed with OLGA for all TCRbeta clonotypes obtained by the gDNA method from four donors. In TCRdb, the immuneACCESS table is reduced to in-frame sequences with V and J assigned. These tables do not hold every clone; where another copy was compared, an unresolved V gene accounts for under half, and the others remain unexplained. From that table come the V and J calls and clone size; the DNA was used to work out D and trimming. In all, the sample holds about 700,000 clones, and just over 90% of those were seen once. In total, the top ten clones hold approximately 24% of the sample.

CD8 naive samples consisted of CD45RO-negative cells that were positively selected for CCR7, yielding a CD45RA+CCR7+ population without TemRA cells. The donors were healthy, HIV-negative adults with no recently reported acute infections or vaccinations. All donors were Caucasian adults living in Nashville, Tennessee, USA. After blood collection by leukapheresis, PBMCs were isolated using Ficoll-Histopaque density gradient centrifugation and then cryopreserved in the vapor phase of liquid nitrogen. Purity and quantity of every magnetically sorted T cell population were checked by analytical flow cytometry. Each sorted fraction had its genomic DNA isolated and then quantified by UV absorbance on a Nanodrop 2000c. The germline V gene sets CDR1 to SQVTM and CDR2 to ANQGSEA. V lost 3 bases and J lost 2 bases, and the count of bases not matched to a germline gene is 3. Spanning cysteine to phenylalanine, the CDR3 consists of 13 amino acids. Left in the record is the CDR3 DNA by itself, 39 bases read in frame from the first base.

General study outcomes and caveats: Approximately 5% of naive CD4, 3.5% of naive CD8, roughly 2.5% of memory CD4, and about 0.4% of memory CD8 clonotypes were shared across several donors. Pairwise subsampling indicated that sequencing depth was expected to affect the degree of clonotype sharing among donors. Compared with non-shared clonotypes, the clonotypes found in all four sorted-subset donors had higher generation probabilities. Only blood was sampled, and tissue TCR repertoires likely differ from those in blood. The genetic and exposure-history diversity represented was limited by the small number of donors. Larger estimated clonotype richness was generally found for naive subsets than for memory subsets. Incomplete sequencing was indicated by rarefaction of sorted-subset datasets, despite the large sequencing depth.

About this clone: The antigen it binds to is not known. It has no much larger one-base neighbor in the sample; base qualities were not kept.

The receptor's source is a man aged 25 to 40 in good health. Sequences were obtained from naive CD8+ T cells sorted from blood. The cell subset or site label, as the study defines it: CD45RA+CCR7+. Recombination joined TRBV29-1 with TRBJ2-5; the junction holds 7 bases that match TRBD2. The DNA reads TGCAGCGTTGAGATAGCGGGTCAAGAGACCCAGTACTTC. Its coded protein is CSVEIAGQETQYF.